A single sample is the source of the 2 T cell receptor beta chains below, sequenced in a study of siplizumab effects on memory and regulatory T cells. Clones were read by immunoSEQ multiplex PCR, and TCRdb kept only the in-frame ones, dropping some. The data show 110,000 or so clones, approximately 92% seen once. Sequencing input: non-Treg CD4+ T cells sorted from blood. These receptors all stem from a human donor in good health.

The chain carries TRBV28 and TRBJ2-3; D is uncertain. CDR3 length equals 15 residues. The germline V gene has CDR1 MDHEN and CDR2 SYDVKM. Trimming stripped 1 base from V and 0 bases from J, with 8 bases between. This CDR3 is CASSLLAVSTDTQYF. Here the CDR3 DNA reads TGTGCCAGCAGTTTATTGGCAGTAAGCACAGATACGCAGTATTTT.

This sequence joins TRBV6-5 and TRBJ1-1, with D hard to call. This CDR3 is built from 15 residues. Germline CDR1 and CDR2: MNHEY and SVGAGI. V was cut by 0 bases and J by 1 base, with 9 bases left in between. CDR3 in amino acids: CASSYSSKTNTEAFF. CDR3 sequence (DNA): TGTGCCAGCAGTTACTCATCGAAGACGAACACTGAAGCTTTCTTT.